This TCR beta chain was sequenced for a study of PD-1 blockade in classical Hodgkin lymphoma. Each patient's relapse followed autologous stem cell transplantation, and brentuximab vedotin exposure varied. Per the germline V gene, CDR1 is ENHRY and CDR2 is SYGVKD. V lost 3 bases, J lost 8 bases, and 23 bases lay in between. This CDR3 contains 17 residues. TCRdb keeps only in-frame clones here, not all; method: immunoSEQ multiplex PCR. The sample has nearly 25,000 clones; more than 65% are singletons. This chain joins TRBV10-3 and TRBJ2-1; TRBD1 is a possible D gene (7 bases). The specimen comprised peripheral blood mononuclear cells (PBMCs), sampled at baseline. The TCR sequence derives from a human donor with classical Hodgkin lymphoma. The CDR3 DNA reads TGTGCCATCAGTGAATCGAAAGGGGGCGGGGCGCGGGATGAGCAGTTCTTC. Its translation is CAISESKGGGARDEQFF.